The entry below gives a single T cell receptor (beta chain) sequence along with its context. Its antigen remains unknown. This record belongs to a study of T-cell memory formation after mild COVID-19. In TCRdb, the 5' RACE reads were re-called with MiXCR into one record per CDR3 protein. The sample shows 150,000 to 200,000 distinct CDR3 sequences, under 20% of them seen only once. The V gene's germline CDR1 is LNHDA and CDR2 SQIVND (reference sequence). This CDR3 is built from 15 residues. Trimming took 2 bases from V and 3 from J, leaving 12 bases between them. Whole-study results and caveats: Contracting clones from day 15 to 85 had balanced CD4/CD8; later expanders favoured CD4+. Pre-infection memory showed some responding clones, and this suggested that cross-reactive memory joined.

The chain carries TRBV19 and TRBJ2-3, with no clear D. This clonotype was sampled from an adult woman who had mild COVID-19 (a few samples of this study predate the infection). Cell type and time point are not known. The material sequenced was PBMCs or a T cell subset sorted from them (not recorded which). CDR3 in amino acids: CASSIRLYETDTQYF. CDR3 DNA sequence: TGTGCCAGTAGTATAAGGTTGTACGAGACAGATACGCAGTATTTT.